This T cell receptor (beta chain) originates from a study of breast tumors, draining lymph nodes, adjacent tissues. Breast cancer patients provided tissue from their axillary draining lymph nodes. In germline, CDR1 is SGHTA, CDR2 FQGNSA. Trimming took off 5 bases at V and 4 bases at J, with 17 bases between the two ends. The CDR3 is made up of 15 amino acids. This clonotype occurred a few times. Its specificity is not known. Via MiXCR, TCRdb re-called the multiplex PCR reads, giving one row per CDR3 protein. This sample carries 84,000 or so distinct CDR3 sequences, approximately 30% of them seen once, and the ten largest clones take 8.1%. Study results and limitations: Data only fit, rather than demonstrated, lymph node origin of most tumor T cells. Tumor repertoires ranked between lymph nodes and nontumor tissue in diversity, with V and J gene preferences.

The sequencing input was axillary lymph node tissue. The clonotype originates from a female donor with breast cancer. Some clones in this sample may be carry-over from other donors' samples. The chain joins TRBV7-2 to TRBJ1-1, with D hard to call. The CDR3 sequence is CASSPGVTGVTEAFF. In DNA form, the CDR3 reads TGTGCCAGCAGCCCTGGGGTGACTGGGGTCACTGAAGCTTTCTTT.